Each of the 32 T cell receptor beta chains below was sequenced from the same sample in a study of CD4 T cells in relation to SARS-CoV-2 and coronaviruses. Assay: immunoSEQ multiplex PCR; the TCRdb copy retains only in-frame clones and omits some. The data hold 55,000 to 70,000 clones, with 90% to 95% observed a single time. Before the COVID-19 pandemic, during about 2011-2019, CD4+ T cells were taken from unexposed donors. The specimen was naive CD4+ T cells from PBMCs. Indicated subset: naive CD4+ T cells isolated by negative enrichment. All receptors derive from a human donor in good health.

CDR3 sequence: CASSLRESTEAFF. The CDR3 nucleotides are TGTGCCAGCAGCTTACGGGAAAGCACTGAAGCTTTCTTT. V gene TRBV7-9 combines with J gene TRBJ1-1; no firm D call. The CDR3 is 13 amino acids. Trimming removed 2 bases from V and 4 bases from J, with 8 bases in between. The germline V gene has CDR1 SEHNR and CDR2 FQNEAQ (reference sequence).

V usage is TRBV19 and J usage is TRBJ2-2; 10 bases are shared with TRBD1. Germline CDR1 LNHDA, CDR2 SQIVND (reference sequence). The CDR3 is 13 amino acids. V dropped 8 bases and J dropped 4; count of bases not matched to a gene: 1. CDR3 loop: CASRTGGTGELFF. Here the CDR3 DNA reads TGTGCCAGTCGGACAGGGGGCACCGGGGAGCTGTTTTTT.

The chain combines TRBV28 with TRBJ2-7; TRBD2 agrees at 9 bases. This CDR3 contains 15 residues. CDR1 MDHEN and CDR2 SYDVKM come from the germline V gene. With 6 bases clipped from V and 4 bases from J, the junction kept 10 bases outside the gene matches. The CDR3 protein is CASRPGASGDYEQYF. DNA for the CDR3: TGTGCCAGCAGGCCCGGGGCTAGCGGGGATTACGAGCAGTACTTC. The full variable domain, completed using reference TRBV28 and TRBJ2-7, is DVKVTQSSRYLVKRTGEKVFLECVQDMDHENMFWYRQDPGLGLRLIYFSYDVKMKEKGDIPEGYSVSREKKERFSLILESASTNQTSMYLCASRPGASGDYEQYFGPGTRLTVT.

CDR3 sequence: CASRNGQGSSIGNTIYF. As DNA, the CDR3 is TGTGCCAGCAGGAACGGACAGGGGAGTTCAATTGGAAACACCATATATTTT. The chain uses TRBV5-4 and TRBJ1-3; 9 positions agree with TRBD1. Unmatched junction bases numbered 12, after V lost 5 bases and J lost 3 bases. The CDR3 extends over 17 amino acids. Germline CDR1 and CDR2: SGHNT and YYREEE (reference sequence). Complete variable domain (other parts from reference TRBV5-4 and TRBJ1-3): ETGVTQSPTHLIKTRGQQVTLRCSSQSGHNTVSWYQQALGQGPQFIFQYYREEENGRGNFPPRFSGLQFPNYSSELNVNALELDDSALYLCASRNGQGSSIGNTIYFGEGSWLTVV.

V gene TRBV7-2 combines with J gene TRBJ2-4; 11 nucleotides match TRBD2. The germline V gene has CDR1 SGHTA and CDR2 FQGNSA. J gave up 7 bases and V 4 bases, and 0 bases lay outside the gene matches. The CDR3 runs 13 residues. This CDR3 is CASSSSGGNIQYF. CDR3 in DNA: TGTGCCAGCAGCTCTAGCGGGGGGAACATTCAGTACTTC.

V and J are TRBV7-9 and TRBJ1-4, with 9 nucleotides matching TRBD1. The trim removed 5 bases at V and 2 bases at J, leaving 9 bases unmatched. CDR1 and CDR2 (germline): SEHNR, FQNEAQ (reference sequence). CDR3 length equals 17 residues. The CDR3 DNA is TGTGCCAGCAGCGACCCGGGACAGGGTCCCACTAATGAAAAACTGTTTTTT. It encodes CASSDPGQGPTNEKLFF.

CDR3 sequence: CASSPEGTGGSPLHF. In nucleotides, the CDR3 is TGTGCCAGCAGCCCCGAGGGGACAGGGGGTTCACCCCTCCACTTT. The V and J genes are TRBV27 and TRBJ1-6, with 11 bases that match TRBD1. From germline, CDR1 is MNHEY and CDR2 SMNVEV (reference sequence). CDR3 length: 15 amino acids. V trimming: 6 bases; J trimming: 9 bases; junction bases outside the gene matches: 7.

The chain links TRBV5-6 to TRBJ1-6; TRBD1 might be the D (5 bases). V was shortened by 1 base and J by 4 bases, with 9 bases between the two germline ends. This CDR3 has 15 residues. Germline CDR1 SGHDT, CDR2 YYEEEE. CDR3 in amino acids: CASSLPGGYNSPLHF. CDR3 DNA sequence: TGTGCCAGCAGCTTGCCCGGGGGTTATAATTCACCCCTCCACTTT.

V and J are TRBV5-1 and TRBJ1-5; D gene unclear. CDR3 length equals 16 residues. Germline V gene sequence: CDR1 SGHRS, CDR2 YFSETQ. Trimming took off 3 bases at V and 8 bases at J, with 21 bases between the two ends. CDR3 bases: TGCGCCAGCAGCTCAACGGGAGCAGGTCCCGGCGAGCCCCAGCATTTT. The encoded protein is CASSSTGAGPGEPQHF.

V is TRBV11-2 and J is TRBJ2-7; D could derive from TRBD1 or TRBD2 (5 bases each). The germline V gene has CDR1 SGHAT and CDR2 FQNNGV. V was shortened by 3 bases and J by 6 bases, with 15 bases between the two germline ends. This CDR3 is 14 amino acids long. The CDR3 region is CASSLAGASGEQYF. The CDR3 bases are TGTGCCAGCAGCTTGGCCGGGGCCTCGGGCGAGCAGTACTTC.

This clone was seen a single time. This chain uses TRBV2 with TRBJ1-6; D is uncertain. Germline V CDR1 and CDR2: SNHLY, FYNNEI. CDR3 length equals 13 residues. The germline V and J ends were trimmed by 3 bases and 4 bases, with 4 bases remaining between them. The CDR3 sequence is CASSDRYNSPLHF. Written as DNA, the CDR3 is TGTGCCAGCAGTGACCGATATAATTCACCCCTCCACTTT.

The chain uses TRBV5-6 and TRBJ2-3; 10 bases agree with TRBD2. The CDR3 sequence is 16 residues long. Per the germline V gene, CDR1 is SGHDT and CDR2 is YYEEEE. V shed 4 bases, J shed 2 bases, and the junction held 7 bases outside the gene matches. CDR3 in DNA: TGTGCCAGCAGCCACTTAGCGGGGGGCAACACAGATACGCAGTATTTT. This gives the protein CASSHLAGGNTDTQYF.

This chain links TRBV23-1 with TRBJ1-1; TRBD1 is a possible D gene (5 bases). Being an ORF, TRBV23-1 has a function that is uncertain. Trimming cost V 9 bases and J 5 bases, with 13 bases left between them. The CDR3 totals 12 residues. The DNA for the CDR3 is TGCGCCAGAGCTGGGGGGTGGACTGAAGCTTTCTTT. Translation: CARAGGWTEAFF.

The V and J genes are TRBV15 and TRBJ1-3, with D perhaps TRBD1 (5 bases). The CDR3 extends over 17 amino acids. Trimming removed 0 bases from V and 4 bases from J, with 16 bases in between. Germline V gene lookup returns CDR1 LNHNV and CDR2 YYDKDF (reference sequence). CDR3 sequence reads: CATSRDWVGGSGNTIYF. CDR3 nucleotide sequence: TGTGCCACCAGCAGAGATTGGGTGGGGGGGTCAGGAAACACCATATATTTT.

V gene TRBV3-1 (or the pseudogene TRBV3-2) combines with J gene TRBJ1-6; possible D gene TRBD1, 5 bases. V dropped 1 base and J dropped 10 bases, with 14 bases sitting between them. The germline V gene encodes CDR1 LGHDT and CDR2 YNNKEL (reference sequence). The CDR3 runs 15 residues. The CDR3 DNA follows: TGTGCCAGCAGCCAAGGGCCGCTTAGGGGATCACCCCTCCACTTT. It is translated as CASSQGPLRGSPLHF.

The chain recombines TRBV18 with TRBJ2-2, with 10 bases aligning to TRBD1. From germline, CDR1 is KGHSH and CDR2 LQKENI. The V gene end was trimmed by 2 bases and the J gene end by 5 bases; junction bases not matched to a gene: 17. The CDR3 has 20 amino acids. CDR3: CASSPFISSGQGFGTGELFF. The CDR3 DNA reads as TGTGCCAGCTCACCATTTATTTCGTCGGGACAGGGGTTTGGAACCGGGGAGCTGTTTTTT. Variable domain in full (rest from reference TRBV18 and TRBJ2-2): NAGVMQNPRHLVRRRGQEARLRCSPMKGHSHVYWYRQLPEEGLKFMVYLQKENIIDESGMPKERFSAEFPKEGPSILRIQQVVRGDSAAYFCASSPFISSGQGFGTGELFFGEGSRLTVL.

The V and J genes are TRBV9 and TRBJ2-7, with TRBD1 matching 8 bases. Unmatched junction bases numbered 7, after V lost 0 bases and J lost 2 bases. The CDR3 loop spans 16 amino acids. The germline V gene encodes CDR1 SGDLS and CDR2 YYNGEE. This CDR3 is CASSVGAGQGTYEQYF. The CDR3 DNA reads as TGTGCCAGCAGCGTAGGGGCAGGACAGGGAACCTACGAGCAGTACTTC.

The CDR3 DNA reads TGTGCCAGCAGTTTACCGAGTAACTATGGCTACACCTTC. Translation: CASSLPSNYGYTF. This chain links TRBV12-3 or TRBV12-4 with TRBJ1-2, with D hard to call. The CDR3 covers 13 residues. Deletions cut 2 bases from V and 1 base from J, with 5 bases between.

The V call is TRBV6-5, the J call TRBJ1-2; possibly TRBD1 for D (6 bases). V was pared by 0 bases and J by 4 bases, with 12 bases between. The CDR3 is made up of 15 amino acids. Germline CDR1 and CDR2: MNHEY and SVGAGI. DNA of the CDR3: TGTGCCAGCAGTTACTCTAACAGGGAAGGCTATGGCTACACCTTC. Its translation is CASSYSNREGYGYTF.

This clone was recorded only once. The rearrangement joins TRBV30 to TRBJ1-1; D may be TRBD1 (5 bases). The V and J ends lost 1 base and 7 bases respectively, with 19 bases between them. Looked up from germline, CDR1 is GTSNPN and CDR2 is SVGIG (reference sequence). This CDR3 has 15 amino acids. CDR3 region: CAWSAPSTATLEAFF. The DNA for the CDR3 is TGTGCCTGGAGTGCGCCCTCGACAGCCACACTTGAAGCTTTCTTT. The full variable domain, completed using reference TRBV30 and TRBJ1-1, is SQTIHQWPATLVQPVGSPLSLECTVEGTSNPNLYWYRQAAGRGLQLLFYSVGIGQISSEVPQNLSASRPQDRQFILSSKKLLLSDSGFYLCAWSAPSTATLEAFFGQGTRLTVV.

V gene TRBV5-1 combines with J gene TRBJ2-5; perhaps TRBD2 as D (6 bases). CDR1 is SGHRS, CDR2 YFSETQ, per germline. V shed 0 bases and J shed 2 bases, with 8 bases lying between them. The CDR3 loop spans 14 amino acids. CDR3 DNA sequence: TGCGCCAGCAGCTTGGGCGGGGTTCAAGAGACCCAGTACTTC. This gives the protein CASSLGGVQETQYF. The full variable domain, its missing parts supplied by reference TRBV5-1 and TRBJ2-5, is KAGVTQTPRYLIKTRGQQVTLSCSPISGHRSVSWYQQTPGQGLQFLFEYFSETQRNKGNFPGRFSGRQFSNSRSEMNVSTLELGDSALYLCASSLGGVQETQYFGPGTRLLVL.

The chain couples TRBV7-2 to TRBJ2-3; D remains ambiguous. CDR1 is SGHTA and CDR2 is FQGNSA in the germline V gene. This CDR3 is built from 15 residues. V lost 2 bases to trimming and J lost 0 bases, with 9 bases between them. DNA of the CDR3: TGTGCCAGCAGCTTAATGGGTGCTAGCACAGATACGCAGTATTTT. Protein product: CASSLMGASTDTQYF.

The chain uses TRBV28 and TRBJ2-7, with D tentatively TRBD2 (6 bases). This CDR3 has 14 amino acids. Germline CDR1 and CDR2: MDHEN and SYDVKM. Trimming took off 6 bases at V and 0 bases at J, with 12 bases between the two ends. CDR3: CASRFGGTSYEQYF. The CDR3 DNA follows: TGTGCCAGCAGGTTCGGGGGTACCTCCTACGAGCAGTACTTC.

V gene TRBV5-1 combines with J gene TRBJ1-2, with D possibly TRBD1 on 6 matching bases. From germline, CDR1 is SGHRS and CDR2 YFSETQ. The V end lost 1 base, the J end lost 2 bases, and 9 bases lay between the germline ends. The length of the CDR3 is 14 residues. CDR3 sequence (DNA): TGCGCCAGCAGCTTGAACGGACAGAACTATGGCTACACCTTC. Amino acid sequence: CASSLNGQNYGYTF.

This chain connects TRBV7-3 to TRBJ2-3, with a weak D call TRBD2 (6 bases). The germline V and J ends were trimmed by 5 bases and 11 bases, with 14 bases remaining between them. The V gene's germline CDR1 is SGHTA and CDR2 FQGTGA. This CDR3 region has 12 residues. The CDR3 reads CASSHGTRGQYF. The CDR3 DNA reads as TGTGCCAGCAGCCACGGGACTCGTGGGCAGTATTTT.

J is TRBJ2-4 and V is TRBV18; TRBD2 is a possible D gene (5 bases). The CDR3 covers 16 residues. The germline V gene encodes CDR1 KGHSH and CDR2 LQKENI. Trimming shortened V by 0 bases and J by 0 bases, and 9 bases separated the two germline ends. The CDR3: CASSPPGSLAKNIQYF. CDR3 coding DNA: TGTGCCAGCTCACCACCGGGGAGTCTAGCCAAAAACATTCAGTACTTC.

The chain carries TRBV6-5 and TRBJ1-6; D remains unclear. This CDR3 has 15 amino acids. Germline V gene lookup returns CDR1 MNHEY and CDR2 SVGAGI. The V end lost 2 bases, the J end lost 0 bases, and 5 bases lay between the germline ends. The CDR3 bases are TGTGCCAGCAGTTACCAGAGCTCCTATAATTCACCCCTCCACTTT. This encodes CASSYQSSYNSPLHF.

The chain couples TRBV28 to TRBJ2-3; unclear D gene. This CDR3 has 13 amino acids. V lost 6 bases and J 0 bases, leaving 7 bases between the germline ends. The germline V gene has CDR1 MDHEN and CDR2 SYDVKM. CDR3 in amino acids: CASSRDSTDTQYF. The CDR3 bases are TGTGCCAGCAGCCGTGATAGCACAGATACGCAGTATTTT.

V usage is TRBV24-1 and J usage is TRBJ2-3, with TRBD1 matching over 7 bases. Looked up from germline, CDR1 is KGHDR and CDR2 is SFDVKD. With V trimmed by 5 bases and J by 5 bases, 6 bases remained unmatched. This CDR3 has 14 amino acids. The CDR3 spells CATSGGGSGDTQYF. The DNA for the CDR3 is TGTGCCACCAGTGGAGGGGGCAGTGGAGATACGCAGTATTTT.

This clone has just one count. The chain employs TRBV2 and TRBJ2-1, with TRBD2 matching over 7 bases. Germline V gene data show CDR1 as SNHLY and CDR2 as FYNNEI. The CDR3 has 13 residues. Trimming cost V 4 bases and J 6 bases; bases outside gene matches: 3. The CDR3 loop reads CASSGTRINEQFF. The DNA for the CDR3 is TGTGCCAGCAGTGGGACTAGGATCAATGAGCAGTTCTTC.

This chain links TRBV3-1 (or the pseudogene TRBV3-2) with TRBJ1-1; 8 positions match TRBD1. J was trimmed by 2 bases and V by 4 bases; bases with no gene match: 6. This CDR3 has 15 residues. Germline CDR1 reads LGHDT; CDR2 reads YNNKEL (reference sequence). The CDR3: CASSLWTGFNTEAFF. DNA of the CDR3: TGTGCCAGCAGCCTATGGACAGGGTTCAACACTGAAGCTTTCTTT.

The J gene is TRBJ2-3, the V gene TRBV23-1, with 15 bases matching TRBD2. TRBV23-1 is an ORF for which the function is uncertain. This CDR3 spans 20 amino acids. J lost 8 bases, V lost 2 bases, and 17 bases had no gene match. The CDR3 loop reads CASSQGGTSGRCVCFSTQYF. The CDR3 bases are TGCGCCAGCAGTCAAGGTGGGACTAGCGGGAGGTGCGTTTGTTTCAGTACGCAGTATTTT.